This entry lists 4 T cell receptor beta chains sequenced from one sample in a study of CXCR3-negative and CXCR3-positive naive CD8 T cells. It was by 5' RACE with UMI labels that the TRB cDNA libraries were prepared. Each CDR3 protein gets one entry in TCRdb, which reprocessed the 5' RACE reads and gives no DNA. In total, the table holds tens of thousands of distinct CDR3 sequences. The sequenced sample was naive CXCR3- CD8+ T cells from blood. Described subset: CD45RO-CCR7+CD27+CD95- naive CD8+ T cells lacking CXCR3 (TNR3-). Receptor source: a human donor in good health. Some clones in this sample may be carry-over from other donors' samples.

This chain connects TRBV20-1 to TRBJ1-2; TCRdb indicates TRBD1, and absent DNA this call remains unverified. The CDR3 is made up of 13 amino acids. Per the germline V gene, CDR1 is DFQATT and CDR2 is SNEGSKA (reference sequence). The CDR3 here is CSAAGQGISGYTF.

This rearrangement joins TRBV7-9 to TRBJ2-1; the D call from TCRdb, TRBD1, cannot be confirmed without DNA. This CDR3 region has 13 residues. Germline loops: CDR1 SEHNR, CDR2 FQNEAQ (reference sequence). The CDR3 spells CASTPAGANEQFF. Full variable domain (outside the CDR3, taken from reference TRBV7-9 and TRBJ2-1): DTGVSQNPRHKITKRGQNVTFRCDPISEHNRLYWYRQTLGQGPEFLTYFQNEAQLEKSRLLSDRFSAERPKGSFSTLEIQRTEQGDSAMYLCASTPAGANEQFFGPGTRLTVL.

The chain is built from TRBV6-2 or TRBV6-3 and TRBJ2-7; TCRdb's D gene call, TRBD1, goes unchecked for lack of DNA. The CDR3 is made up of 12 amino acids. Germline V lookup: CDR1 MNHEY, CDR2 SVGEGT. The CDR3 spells CASEDRRYEQYF.

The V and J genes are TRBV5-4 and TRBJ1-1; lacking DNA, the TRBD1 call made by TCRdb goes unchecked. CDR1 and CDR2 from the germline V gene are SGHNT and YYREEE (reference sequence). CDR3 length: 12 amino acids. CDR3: CASSSDPGEAFF.